This TCR beta chain was identified during a study of cytomegalovirus exposure and HLA in healthy donors. Primers: 60 Vbeta forward and 13 Jbeta reverse. The method was immunoSEQ multiplex PCR; TCRdb's version includes in-frame clones alone and lacks a portion of them. Found here are under 150,000 clones, roughly 76% of them singletons; the top ten hold 1.3%. From germline, CDR1 is SNHLY and CDR2 FYNNEI. The CDR3 is 15 amino acids. Germline trimming cut 4 bases from V and 7 bases from J; bases unmatched to any gene: 8. This sequence was found in a middle-aged woman in good health and CMV-seronegative. The sample was PBMCs. This chain links TRBV2 with TRBJ1-4; 8 bases map to TRBD1. This CDR3 is CASSVVGQGAEKLFF. CDR3 nucleotides: TGTGCCAGCAGTGTTGTCGGACAGGGTGCTGAAAAACTGTTTTTT.